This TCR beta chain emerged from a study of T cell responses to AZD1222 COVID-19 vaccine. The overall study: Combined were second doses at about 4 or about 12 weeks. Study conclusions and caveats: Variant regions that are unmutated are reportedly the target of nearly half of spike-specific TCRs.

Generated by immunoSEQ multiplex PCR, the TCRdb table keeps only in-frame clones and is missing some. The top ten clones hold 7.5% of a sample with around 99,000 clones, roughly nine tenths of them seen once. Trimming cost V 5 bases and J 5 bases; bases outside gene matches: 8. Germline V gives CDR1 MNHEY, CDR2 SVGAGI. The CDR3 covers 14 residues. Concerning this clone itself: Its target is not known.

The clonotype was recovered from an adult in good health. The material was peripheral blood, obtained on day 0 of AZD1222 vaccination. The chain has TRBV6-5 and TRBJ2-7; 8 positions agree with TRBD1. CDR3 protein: CASSRGQGGNEQYF. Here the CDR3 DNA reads TGTGCCAGCAGTCGCGGACAGGGCGGCAACGAGCAGTACTTC.